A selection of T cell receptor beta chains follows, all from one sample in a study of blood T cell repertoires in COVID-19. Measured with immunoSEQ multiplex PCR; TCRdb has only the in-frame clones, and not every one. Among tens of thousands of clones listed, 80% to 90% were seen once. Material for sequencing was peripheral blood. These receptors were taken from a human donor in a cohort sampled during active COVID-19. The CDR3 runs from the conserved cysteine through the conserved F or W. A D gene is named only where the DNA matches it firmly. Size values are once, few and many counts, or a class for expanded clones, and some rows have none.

DNA: TGCGCCAGCAGCCAAAAGGGACAGGTCCCCTCCTACGAGCAGTACTTC
CDR3: CASSQKGQVPSYEQYF
V: TRBV4-3
D: TRBD1
size: NA
J: TRBJ2-7

DNA: TGTGCCAGCAGCCCCCCCGGGGGGGTTAAATCACCCCTCCACTTT
CDR3: CASSPPGGVKSPLHF
V: TRBV7-9
D: NA
size: few
J: TRBJ1-6

DNA: TGTGCCAGCAGTGATGGCAGCGTGGATGAGCAGTTCTTC
CDR3: CASSDGSVDEQFF
V: TRBV25-1
D: NA
size: NA
J: TRBJ2-1

DNA: TGTGCCAGCAGTGCGAACGGAGCCTCCTACAATGAGCAGTTCTTC
CDR3: CASSANGASYNEQFF
V: TRBV2
D: NA
size: NA
J: TRBJ2-1

DNA: TGTGCCTGGAGTGTAAGAGCGGGCGGGGCGAATGAGCAGTTCTTC
CDR3: CAWSVRAGGANEQFF
V: TRBV30
D: NA
size: NA
J: TRBJ2-1

DNA: TGTGCCAGCAGTCCGACTAGCGGGAGGGCAGGTGAGACCCAGTACTTC
CDR3: CASSPTSGRAGETQYF
V: TRBV27
D: TRBD2
size: NA
J: TRBJ2-5

DNA: TGTGCCAGCAGCCAAGGGGTTAGCTCCTACAATGAGCAGTTCTTC
CDR3: CASSQGVSSYNEQFF
V: TRBV28
D: NA
size: NA
J: TRBJ2-1

DNA: TGCGCCAGCAGCCCTGGACAGGGATACCCAGATACGCAGTATTTT
CDR3: CASSPGQGYPDTQYF
V: TRBV4-1
D: TRBD1
size: NA
J: TRBJ2-3

DNA: TGTGCCAGCGGTAAGGGACAACTGGGAGACAATCAGCCCCAGCATTTT
CDR3: CASGKGQLGDNQPQHF
V: TRBV6-6
D: NA
size: once
J: TRBJ1-5

DNA: TGTGCCAGCAGCACTGGGGACAGGGTAATAAATCAGCCCCAGCATTTT
CDR3: CASSTGDRVINQPQHF
V: TRBV9
D: TRBD1
size: NA
J: TRBJ1-5

DNA: TGTGCCAGCAGTGAAACCCCCGATCTGACTGATAGCAATCAGCCCCAGCATTTT
CDR3: CASSETPDLTDSNQPQHF
V: TRBV6-1
D: NA
size: NA
J: TRBJ1-5

DNA: TGTGCCAGCAGTCCGCGGACAGGGAGCTATGAGCAGTTCTTC
CDR3: CASSPRTGSYEQFF
V: TRBV27
D: TRBD1
size: NA
J: TRBJ2-1

DNA: TGTGCCACCAGCGATGGGCAGGCACCCCGGTCCTACGAGCAGTACTTC
CDR3: CATSDGQAPRSYEQYF
V: TRBV24-1
D: NA
size: NA
J: TRBJ2-7

DNA: TGCGCCAGCAGCTTGGCCGGGACAGCGTCCTCTGGGGCCAACGTCCTGACTTTC
CDR3: CASSLAGTASSGANVLTF
V: TRBV5-1
D: TRBD1
size: once
J: TRBJ2-6

DNA: TGTGCCAGCAGCCAAGATGGGCAGAGCTACGAGCAGTACTTC
CDR3: CASSQDGQSYEQYF
V: TRBV4-2
D: NA
size: NA
J: TRBJ2-7

DNA: TGTGCCAGCAGCTTCGACGGCCCGGGTAATGAAAAACTGTTTTTT
CDR3: CASSFDGPGNEKLFF
V: TRBV5-6
D: NA
size: NA
J: TRBJ1-4

DNA: TGTGCCAGCAGTCCGGGACTACAAGAGACCCAGTACTTC
CDR3: CASSPGLQETQYF
V: TRBV12-3/TRBV12-4
D: TRBD2
size: NA
J: TRBJ2-5

DNA: TGTGCCAGCAGCCAAGATGCTAGCGGAGAGACCCAGTACTTC
CDR3: CASSQDASGETQYF
V: TRBV3-1/TRBV3-2
D: TRBD2
size: few
J: TRBJ2-5

DNA: TGTGCCAGCAGCCTGGGGCCTTACAATGAGCAGTTCTTC
CDR3: CASSLGPYNEQFF
V: TRBV28
D: NA
size: NA
J: TRBJ2-1

DNA: TGTGCCAGCAGTGTGAGGCCACCCGCCGGATACGAGCAGTTCTTC
CDR3: CASSVRPPAGYEQFF
V: TRBV2
D: NA
size: NA
J: TRBJ2-1

DNA: TGTGCCAGCAGCTTTTCTCGGGGGTCGTCCTACAATGAGCAGTTCTTC
CDR3: CASSFSRGSSYNEQFF
V: TRBV7-2
D: NA
size: NA
J: TRBJ2-1

DNA: TGTGCCAGTAGTATACAGAGCACAGATACGCAGTATTTT
CDR3: CASSIQSTDTQYF
V: TRBV19
D: NA
size: NA
J: TRBJ2-3

DNA: TGTGCCAGCAGCGTTCAGGGGTTCACTGAAGCTTTCTTT
CDR3: CASSVQGFTEAFF
V: TRBV11-3
D: NA
size: once
J: TRBJ1-1

DNA: TGCGCCACCCCCCGACAGGACGGCGCGAACACCGGGGAGCTGTTTTTT
CDR3: CATPRQDGANTGELFF
V: TRBV5-1
D: NA
size: NA
J: TRBJ2-2

DNA: TGCGCCAGCAGCGCGGTGACTAGCACTGAAGCTTTCTTT
CDR3: CASSAVTSTEAFF
V: TRBV5-1
D: NA
size: NA
J: TRBJ1-1

DNA: TGTGCCAGCAGTTACGCGGCCTTCACCCCTAATGAGCAGTTCTTC
CDR3: CASSYAAFTPNEQFF
V: TRBV6-5
D: NA
size: NA
J: TRBJ2-1

DNA: TGCAGCGTTAAGGAGGGTAGGGACGAGCAGTACTTC
CDR3: CSVKEGRDEQYF
V: TRBV29-1
D: NA
size: few
J: TRBJ2-7

DNA: TGTGCCAGCACTGGTCTAGCGGGAGTGGAGCAGTTCTTC
CDR3: CASTGLAGVEQFF
V: TRBV19
D: TRBD2
size: NA
J: TRBJ2-1

DNA: TGTGCCAGCAGCGTACAGGGTGGGACAGATACGCAGTATTTT
CDR3: CASSVQGGTDTQYF
V: TRBV7-3
D: NA
size: NA
J: TRBJ2-3

DNA: TGCGCCAGTGGGACTAGCGGAAAAGAGCAGTTCTTC
CDR3: CASGTSGKEQFF
V: TRBV10-1
D: TRBD2
size: NA
J: TRBJ2-1

DNA: TGTGCCAGCACAAGACAGGGGAATGAAAAACTGTTTTTT
CDR3: CASTRQGNEKLFF
V: TRBV28
D: TRBD1
size: NA
J: TRBJ1-4

DNA: TGTGCCAGCAGCTTTAAACTAGCGGGGGGGACCGGGGAGCTGTTTTTT
CDR3: CASSFKLAGGTGELFF
V: TRBV7-2
D: TRBD2
size: NA
J: TRBJ2-2

DNA: TGCAGCGTTCTCAGGGCTGAAGAGCAGTACTTC
CDR3: CSVLRAEEQYF
V: TRBV29-1
D: NA
size: NA
J: TRBJ2-7

DNA: TGTGCCAGCAGCTTAGCACTAGCGGGGTCAAACACCGGGGAGCTGTTTTTT
CDR3: CASSLALAGSNTGELFF
V: TRBV7-2
D: TRBD2
size: NA
J: TRBJ2-2

DNA: TGTGCCAGCAGCTATGACAGGGTAGATGGCTACACCTTC
CDR3: CASSYDRVDGYTF
V: TRBV5-4
D: TRBD1
size: few
J: TRBJ1-2

DNA: TGCGCCAGCAGCTTGGAGGGCCGGGGAGGGCTCGAGCAGTACTTC
CDR3: CASSLEGRGGLEQYF
V: TRBV5-1
D: TRBD2
size: NA
J: TRBJ2-7

DNA: TGTGCCAGCAGCCTCTATGAAAAACTGTTTTTT
CDR3: CASSLYEKLFF
V: TRBV12-3/TRBV12-4
D: NA
size: once
J: TRBJ1-4

DNA: TGTGCCAGAACCGGGACTAGCGCATACGAGCAGTACTTC
CDR3: CARTGTSAYEQYF
V: TRBV2
D: TRBD2
size: NA
J: TRBJ2-7

DNA: TGTGCCACCAGCAGAGTCGGGGGGGGAGGCACAGATACGCAGTATTTT
CDR3: CATSRVGGGGTDTQYF
V: TRBV15
D: TRBD2
size: NA
J: TRBJ2-3

DNA: TGTGCCAGCAGTTTTGTTTTTCCTGCAACTAATGAAAAACTGTTTTTT
CDR3: CASSFVFPATNEKLFF
V: TRBV6-6
D: NA
size: NA
J: TRBJ1-4

DNA: TGTGCCTCCACCCAGGGAGGCTACGAGCAGTACTTC
CDR3: CASTQGGYEQYF
V: TRBV30
D: NA
size: NA
J: TRBJ2-7

DNA: TGCGCCAGCAGCCCCCCTGCGCGGGGAGAGCAGTACTTC
CDR3: CASSPPARGEQYF
V: TRBV5-1
D: NA
size: NA
J: TRBJ2-7

DNA: TGTGCCAGCAGCCAAGATTTGGCAGGTGGTGGTGAGCAGTTCTTC
CDR3: CASSQDLAGGGEQFF
V: TRBV3-1/TRBV3-2
D: NA
size: NA
J: TRBJ2-1